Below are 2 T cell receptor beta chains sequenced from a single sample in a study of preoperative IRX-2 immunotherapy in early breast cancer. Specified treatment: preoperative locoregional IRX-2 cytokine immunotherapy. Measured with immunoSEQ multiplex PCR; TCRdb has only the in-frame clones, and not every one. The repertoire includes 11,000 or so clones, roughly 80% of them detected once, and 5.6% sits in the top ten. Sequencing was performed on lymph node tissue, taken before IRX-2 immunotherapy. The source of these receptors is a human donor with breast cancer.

The chain's CDR3 is CASSTGQGDTGELFF. In nucleotides, the CDR3 is TGCGCCAGCAGCACCGGACAGGGTGACACCGGGGAGCTGTTTTTT. The chain employs TRBV5-1 and TRBJ2-2; TRBD1 matches 8 bases. Trimming cost V 4 bases and J 3 bases; bases outside gene matches: 5. The CDR3 length is 15 residues. From germline, CDR1 is SGHRS and CDR2 YFSETQ.

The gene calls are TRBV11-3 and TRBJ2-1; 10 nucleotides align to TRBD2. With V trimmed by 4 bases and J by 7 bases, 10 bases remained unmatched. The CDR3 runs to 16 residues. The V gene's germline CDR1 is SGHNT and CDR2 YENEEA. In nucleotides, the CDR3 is TGTGCCAGCAGCTGGGTGCTAGCGGGAGAAGGGAATGAGCAGTTCTTC. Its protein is CASSWVLAGEGNEQFF.